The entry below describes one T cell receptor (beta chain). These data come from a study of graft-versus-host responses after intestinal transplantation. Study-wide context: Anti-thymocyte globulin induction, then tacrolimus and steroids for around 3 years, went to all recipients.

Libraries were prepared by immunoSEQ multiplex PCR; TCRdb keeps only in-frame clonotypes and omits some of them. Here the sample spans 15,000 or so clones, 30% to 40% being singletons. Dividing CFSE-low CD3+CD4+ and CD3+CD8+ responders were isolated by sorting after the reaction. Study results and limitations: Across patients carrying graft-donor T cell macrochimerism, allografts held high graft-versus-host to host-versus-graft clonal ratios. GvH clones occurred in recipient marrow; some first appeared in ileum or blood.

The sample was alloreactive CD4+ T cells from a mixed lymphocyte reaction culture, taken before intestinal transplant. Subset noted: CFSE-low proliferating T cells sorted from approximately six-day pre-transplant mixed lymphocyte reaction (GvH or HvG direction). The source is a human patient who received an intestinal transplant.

The CDR3 sequence is CASSPRRDSNTDTQYF. The CDR3 DNA sequence: TGCGCCAGCAGCCCCAGGCGGGACTCGAACACAGATACGCAGTATTTT. The chain recombines TRBV5-1 with TRBJ2-3; TRBD2 is a possible D gene (6 bases). This CDR3 has 16 residues. Germline V gene data show CDR1 as SGHRS and CDR2 as YFSETQ. V dropped 4 bases and J dropped 2 bases, with 17 bases sitting between them.